This T cell receptor (beta chain) was sequenced during a study of cytomegalovirus exposure and HLA in healthy donors. Across the study: Later, an analysis reported that the 120 or so validation repertoires had used the same platform as the roughly 720 first-cohort repertoires.

Notes on the study in general: It was reported that the classifier diagnosed cytomegalovirus status with high specificity and sensitivity in both the original and validation cohorts.

Here immunoSEQ multiplex PCR was the method, and the copy in TCRdb shows in-frame clones only, minus some. The sample holds about 180,000 clones; about 87% are singletons and the top ten take roughly 1.4%. The CDR3 loop spans 13 amino acids. V was clipped by 6 bases and J by 3 bases; unmatched bases: 2. Germline V gene sequence: CDR1 MGHDK, CDR2 SYGVNS. A word on this clone: Its target is not known.

This clonotype was obtained from a woman aged 25 to 39 in good health and CMV-seronegative. The rearrangement uses TRBV25-1 and TRBJ2-7; 10 nucleotides match TRBD1. Sequenced input: PBMCs. CDR3 protein: CASSRDRGYEQYF. CDR3 bases: TGTGCCAGCAGCCGGGACAGGGGCTACGAGCAGTACTTC.